The clone carrying this T cell receptor beta chain was picked up a small number of times. The data were taken from a study of shared clonotypes between healthy human individuals. The CDR3 has 15 residues. The V and J ends lost 2 bases and 5 bases, in that order; junction bases with no gene match: 6. Per the germline V gene, CDR1 is MNHEY and CDR2 is SVGAGI. The method was immunoSEQ multiplex PCR; TCRdb's version includes in-frame clones alone and lacks a portion of them. The sample carries roughly 500,000 clones, 81% recorded once. J is TRBJ2-5 and V is TRBV6-5; 9 nucleotides match TRBD2. The source of this sequence is a woman aged 40 to 55 in good health. Some clones in this sample may be carry-over from other donors' samples. The specimen was PBMCs. The CDR3 protein is CASSYRAGGLETQYF. The CDR3 DNA sequence: TGTGCCAGCAGTTACAGGGCGGGAGGGTTGGAGACCCAGTACTTC.